Below, 25 T cell receptor beta chains from the same sample are listed, as sequenced in a study of OX40 agonist ivuxolimab in advanced cancers. Clones were read by immunoSEQ multiplex PCR, and TCRdb kept only the in-frame ones, dropping some. The data contain approximately 77,000 clones, approximately 90% of them singletons. This material consisted of CD4+ or CD8+ T cells sorted from blood, taken in a trial of the OX40 agonist ivuxolimab. The source of these receptors is an adult with an advanced solid tumor such as melanoma, head and neck, liver or kidney cancer.

The V gene is TRBV7-3, the J gene TRBJ2-3; 10 nucleotides line up with TRBD2. The CDR3 is 18 residues long. Unmatched junction bases numbered 12, after V lost 2 bases and J lost 4 bases. From germline, CDR1 is SGHTA and CDR2 FQGTGA. Here the CDR3 reads CASSLRGLASSIADTQYF. The CDR3 nucleotides are TGTGCCAGCAGCTTACGGGGACTAGCGTCTAGTATTGCAGATACGCAGTATTTT.

V usage is TRBV7-2 and J usage is TRBJ2-1; D tentatively fits TRBD1 or TRBD2 (7 bases each). Trimming removed 5 bases at V and 14 bases at J, with 25 bases between. This CDR3 contains 15 residues. Germline CDR1 SGHTA, CDR2 FQGNSA. CDR3 sequence: CASSLRAGGDLMEFF. The CDR3, as DNA: TGTGCCAGCAGCCTTAGGGCAGGGGGGGATCTGATGGAGTTCTTC. The variable domain in full, completed from reference TRBV7-2 and TRBJ2-1, reads GAGVSQSPSNKVTEKGKDVELRCDPISGHTALYWYRQSLGQGLEFLIYFQGNSAPDKSGLPSDRFSAERTGGSVSTLTIQRTQQEDSAVYLCASSLRAGGDLMEFFGPGTRLTVL.

In this sample, this clone turned up once. The rearrangement links TRBV6-1 to TRBJ2-5, with D unclear. There are 14 residues in the CDR3. Germline values: CDR1 MNHNS, CDR2 SASEGT. Trimming stripped 2 bases from V and 7 bases from J, with 14 bases between. In DNA form, the CDR3 reads TGTGCCAGCAGTGAAATTTCGGGTGTGGGGACCCAGTACTTC. Encoded protein: CASSEISGVGTQYF.

This chain uses TRBV5-1 with TRBJ1-1; D not certain. Germline V gene sequence: CDR1 SGHRS, CDR2 YFSETQ. The CDR3 covers 15 residues. The V end lost 7 bases, the J end lost 1 base, and 17 bases lay between the germline ends. The CDR3 DNA reads as TGCGCCAGCCAAATGACGGGTTCGTCGAACACTGAAGCTTTCTTT. Amino acid sequence: CASQMTGSSNTEAFF.

This chain connects TRBV6-1 to TRBJ2-2; 9 bases fit TRBD2. Germline CDR1 reads MNHNS; CDR2 reads SASEGT. After removal of 11 bases from V and 5 bases from J, the junction contained 12 bases not matched to a gene. The CDR3 length is 15 residues. CDR3 in amino acids: CAGGSLAGRTGELFF. CDR3 sequence (DNA): TGTGCCGGAGGAAGTCTAGCGGGGAGAACCGGGGAGCTGTTTTTT.

This clone was recorded only once. This chain uses TRBV14 with TRBJ1-2; the D gene is possibly TRBD1 (6 bases). Germline values: CDR1 SGHDN, CDR2 FVKESK. V lost 4 bases, J lost 8 bases, and 20 bases lay in between. There are 15 residues in the CDR3. CDR3: CASSRDRSAWSGYTF. In nucleotides, the CDR3 is TGTGCCAGCAGCCGAGACAGGAGCGCGTGGTCCGGCTACACCTTC.

CDR3 amino acids: CASSPRTLQGQSSYNEQFF. CDR3 bases: TGTGCCAGCTCACCACGGACTCTACAGGGACAAAGCTCCTACAATGAGCAGTTCTTC. The V gene is TRBV18, the J gene TRBJ2-1, with a tentative D call TRBD1 (6 bases). Germline-derived CDR1 and CDR2 are KGHSH and LQKENI. This CDR3 has 19 amino acids. V lost 1 base and J lost 0, with 19 bases in between.

V and J are TRBV7-9 and TRBJ2-3; 8 nucleotides align to TRBD2. Trimming at V came to 4 bases and at J to 1 base, leaving 7 bases not matched to a gene. The germline CDR1 and CDR2 sequences are SEHNR and FQNEAQ (reference sequence). This CDR3 spans 16 amino acids. DNA for the CDR3: TGTGCCAGCAGCTCAACTAGCGGAGGGGGCACAGATACGCAGTATTTT. It translates to CASSSTSGGGTDTQYF.

The chain links TRBV5-1 to TRBJ1-1; D ambiguous. The CDR3 has 15 amino acids. The ends were cut back, 3 bases at V and 4 bases at J, with 16 bases in the middle. Germline CDR1 reads SGHRS; CDR2 reads YFSETQ. For the CDR3, the DNA is TGCGCCAGCAGCTCTTCACCTCAATCGCGCACTGAAGCTTTCTTT. Its protein is CASSSSPQSRTEAFF.

This chain links TRBV5-1 with TRBJ1-2; tentative D call: TRBD1 (6 bases). The germline V and J ends were trimmed by 0 bases and 4 bases, with 13 bases remaining between them. The CDR3 covers 15 residues. Germline V gene sequence: CDR1 SGHRS, CDR2 YFSETQ. As DNA, the CDR3 is TGCGCCAGCAGCTTGGCCGAAATGACAGGCTATGGCTACACCTTC. It encodes CASSLAEMTGYGYTF.

The chain combines TRBV19 with TRBJ1-1; the D gene is possibly TRBD1 (6 bases). This CDR3 is built from 15 residues. The V and J ends lost 5 bases and 5 bases respectively, with 18 bases between them. Germline V CDR1 and CDR2: LNHDA, SQIVND (reference sequence). The CDR3 loop reads CASSAPGEGRTEAFF. CDR3 in DNA: TGTGCCAGTAGTGCCCCAGGGGAAGGAAGGACTGAAGCTTTCTTT.

The V call is TRBV12-5, the J call TRBJ2-1; no firm D call. The CDR3 loop spans 13 amino acids. The V and J ends lost 2 bases and 10 bases respectively, with 12 bases between them. CDR1 is LGHNT, CDR2 FRNRAP, per germline. The CDR3 loop reads CASGLSYFLEQFF. In nucleotides, the CDR3 is TGTGCTAGTGGTTTGTCGTACTTTCTAGAGCAGTTCTTC. The variable domain in full, completed from reference TRBV12-5 and TRBJ2-1, reads DARVTQTPRHKVTEMGQEVTMRCQPILGHNTVFWYRQTMMQGLELLAYFRNRAPLDDSGMPKDRFSAEMPDATLATLKIQPSEPRDSAVYFCASGLSYFLEQFFGPGTRLTVL.

CDR3: CASSSLGDAEETQYF. The CDR3 bases are TGTGCCAGCAGCTCATTAGGGGACGCCGAAGAGACCCAGTACTTC. J is TRBJ2-5 and V is TRBV7-8; the D gene could be TRBD1 or TRBD2 (5 bases each). Trimming removed 4 bases at V and 3 bases at J, with 15 bases between. The CDR3 loop spans 15 amino acids. Germline V gene sequence: CDR1 SGHVS, CDR2 FQNEAQ.

This chain uses TRBV7-8 with TRBJ2-7, with D unclear. Trimming took off 0 bases at V and 0 bases at J, with 15 bases between the two ends. The germline V gene encodes CDR1 SGHVS and CDR2 FQNEAQ. The CDR3 extends over 17 amino acids. CDR3 in amino acids: CASSLARIGRSSYEQYF. In nucleotides, the CDR3 is TGTGCCAGCAGCTTAGCGCGGATAGGAAGATCCTCCTACGAGCAGTACTTC.

The V gene is TRBV5-8, the J gene TRBJ2-1, with 8 bases identical to TRBD2. CDR1 is SGHTS, CDR2 YDEGEE, per germline. The V and J ends lost 4 bases and 0 bases, in that order; junction bases with no gene match: 3. This CDR3 region has 15 residues. The CDR3 coding sequence is TGTGCCAGCAGCCAACTAGCGGACTCCTACAATGAGCAGTTCTTC. Its translation: CASSQLADSYNEQFF.

The chain uses TRBV2 and TRBJ2-3; 9 bases are a match to TRBD2. Germline assignment: CDR1 SNHLY and CDR2 FYNNEI. This CDR3 spans 15 amino acids. After removal of 6 bases from V and 4 bases from J, the junction contained 8 bases not matched to a gene. CDR3: CASRAPGLAADTQYF. The CDR3 DNA follows: TGTGCCAGCAGAGCTCCGGGACTAGCCGCAGATACGCAGTATTTT.

The chain combines TRBV29-1 with TRBJ1-2; TRBD1 might be the D (5 bases). V lost 1 base and J lost 2, with 8 bases in between. Germline V CDR1 and CDR2: SQVTM, ANQGSEA. This CDR3 spans 13 amino acids. Here the CDR3 DNA reads TGCAGCGTTGAAGCAGGGCCAAACTATGGCTACACCTTC. This sequence encodes CSVEAGPNYGYTF.

The genes are TRBV4-2 and TRBJ2-7; 11 bases are a match to TRBD2. The CDR3 has 18 amino acids. Germline V gives CDR1 LGHNA, CDR2 YNFKEQ. With V trimmed by 0 bases and J by 4 bases, 11 bases remained unmatched. Written as DNA, the CDR3 is TGTGCCAGCAGCCAAGAACGCACACTAGCGGGAGACTTATACGAGCAGTACTTC. Translated, it gives CASSQERTLAGDLYEQYF.

The chain carries TRBV14 and TRBJ2-3; 8 bases align to TRBD2. Germline CDR1 is SGHDN and CDR2 is FVKESK. V was pared by 0 bases and J by 5 bases, with 7 bases of the junction left unmatched. The CDR3 extends over 16 amino acids. CDR3 region: CASSQDLGRAGDTQYF. CDR3 sequence (DNA): TGTGCCAGCAGCCAAGATCTCGGGAGGGCCGGAGATACGCAGTATTTT.

This chain joins TRBV4-3 and TRBJ1-6; tentatively, D is TRBD1 (5 bases). The CDR3 sequence is 19 residues long. From germline, CDR1 is LGHNA and CDR2 YSLEER. With 0 bases removed from V and 10 bases from J, the gap between germline ends came to 25 bases. CDR3 bases: TGCGCCAGCAGCCAAGAGGTTCAGGTGATCAGGGTTATGAAGTCACCCCTCCACTTT. It encodes CASSQEVQVIRVMKSPLHF.

This rearrangement joins TRBV6-6 to TRBJ2-1; 9 bases align to TRBD2. The germline V gene encodes CDR1 MNHNY and CDR2 SVGAGI (reference sequence). The CDR3 sequence is 15 residues long. With V trimmed by 6 bases and J by 8 bases, 11 bases remained unmatched. CDR3 bases: TGTGCCAGCAGATTTGCGGGCGGGAGGGCGGATGAGCAGTTCTTC. Translated: CASRFAGGRADEQFF.

V usage is TRBV12-2 and J usage is TRBJ2-4; the table's D gene call, TRBD2, was not cross checked with the DNA. TRBV12-2 is assigned pseudogene status. The length of the CDR3 is 17 residues. Here the CDR3 DNA reads TGTGCAAGTCGCTTAGCGGTGGGAGGGCTGGCCAAAAACATTCAGTACTTC. Translated: CASRLAVGGLAKNIQYF.

This chain uses TRBV6-1 with TRBJ2-6; unclear D gene. The CDR3 runs 18 residues. Germline V lookup: CDR1 MNHNS, CDR2 SASEGT. V was shortened by 1 base and J by 0 bases, with 13 bases between the two germline ends. DNA of the CDR3: TGTGCCAGCAGTGAAGTAGGTGGCACAATCTCTGGGGCCAACGTCCTGACTTTC. It translates to CASSEVGGTISGANVLTF.

The CDR3 reads CASSQVNNEQFF. The CDR3 DNA is TGTGCCAGCAGCCAAGTTAACAATGAGCAGTTCTTC. The chain has TRBV4-2 and TRBJ2-1; D gene ambiguous. V lost 1 base and J lost 5, with 3 bases in between. The CDR3 runs to 12 residues. Per germline, CDR1 LGHNA and CDR2 YNFKEQ.

V and J are TRBV11-2 and TRBJ2-5; TRBD2 aligns across 9 bases. The CDR3 spans 18 residues. V was pared by 4 bases and J by 3 bases, with 15 bases of the junction left unmatched. From germline, CDR1 is SGHAT and CDR2 FQNNGV. Written as DNA, the CDR3 is TGTGCCAGCAGCTCCTTAGCGGGAGCGAACACCGTAAAAGAGACCCAGTACTTC. As protein: CASSSLAGANTVKETQYF. The complete variable domain, with remaining parts taken from reference TRBV11-2 and TRBJ2-5, reads EAGVAQSPRYKIIEKRQSVAFWCNPISGHATLYWYQQILGQGPKLLIQFQNNGVVDDSQLPKDRFSAERLKGVDSTLKIQPAKLEDSAVYLCASSSLAGANTVKETQYFGPGTRLLVL.